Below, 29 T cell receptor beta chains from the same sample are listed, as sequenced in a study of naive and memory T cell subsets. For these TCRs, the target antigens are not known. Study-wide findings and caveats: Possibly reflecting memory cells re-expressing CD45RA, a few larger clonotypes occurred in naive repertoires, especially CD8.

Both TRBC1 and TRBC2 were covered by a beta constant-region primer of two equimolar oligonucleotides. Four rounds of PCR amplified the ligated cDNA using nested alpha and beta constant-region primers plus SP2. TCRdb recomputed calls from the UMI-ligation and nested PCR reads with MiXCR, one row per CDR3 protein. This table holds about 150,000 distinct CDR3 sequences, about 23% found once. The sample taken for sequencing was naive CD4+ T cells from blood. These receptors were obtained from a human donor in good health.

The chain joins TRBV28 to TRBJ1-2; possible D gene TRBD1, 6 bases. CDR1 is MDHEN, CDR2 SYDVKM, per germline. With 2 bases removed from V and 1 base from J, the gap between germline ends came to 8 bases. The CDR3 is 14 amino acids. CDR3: CASSLGTLNYGYTF. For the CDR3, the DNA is TGTGCCAGCAGTTTAGGGACACTTAACTATGGCTACACCTTC.

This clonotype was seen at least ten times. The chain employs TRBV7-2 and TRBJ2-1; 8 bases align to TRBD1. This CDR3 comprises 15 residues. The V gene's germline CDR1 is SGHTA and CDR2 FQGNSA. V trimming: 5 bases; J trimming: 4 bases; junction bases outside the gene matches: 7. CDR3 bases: TGTGCCAGCAGCCCAGGACAGGGAAATTACAATGAGCAGTTCTTC. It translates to CASSPGQGNYNEQFF.

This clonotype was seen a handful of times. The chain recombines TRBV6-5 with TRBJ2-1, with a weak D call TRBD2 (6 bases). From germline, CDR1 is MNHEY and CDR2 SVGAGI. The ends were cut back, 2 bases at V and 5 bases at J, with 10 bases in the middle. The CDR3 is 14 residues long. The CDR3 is CASSYGRLHNEQFF. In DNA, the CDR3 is TGTGCCAGCAGTTACGGGAGGCTGCACAATGAGCAGTTCTTC.

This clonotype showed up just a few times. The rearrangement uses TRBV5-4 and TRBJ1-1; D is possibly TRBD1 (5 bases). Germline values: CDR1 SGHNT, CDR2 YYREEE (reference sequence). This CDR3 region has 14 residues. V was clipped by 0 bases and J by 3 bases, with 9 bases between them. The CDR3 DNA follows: TGTGCCAGCAGCTTGGCCCTGGGGGACACTGAAGCTTTCTTT. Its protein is CASSLALGDTEAFF.

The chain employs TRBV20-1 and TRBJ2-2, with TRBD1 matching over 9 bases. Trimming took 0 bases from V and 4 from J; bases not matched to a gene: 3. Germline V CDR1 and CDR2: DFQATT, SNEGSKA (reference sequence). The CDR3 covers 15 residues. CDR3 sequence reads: CSARDPTGGTGELFF. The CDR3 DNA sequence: TGCAGTGCTAGAGATCCGACAGGGGGCACCGGGGAGCTGTTTTTT.

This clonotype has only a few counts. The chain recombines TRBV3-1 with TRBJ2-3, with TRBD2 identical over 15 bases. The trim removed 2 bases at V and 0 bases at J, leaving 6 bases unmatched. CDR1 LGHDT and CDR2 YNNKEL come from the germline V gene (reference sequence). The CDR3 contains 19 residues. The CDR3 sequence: CASSQYAGTSGRSTDTQYF. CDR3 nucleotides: TGTGCCAGCAGCCAATACGCCGGGACTAGCGGGAGGAGCACAGATACGCAGTATTTT.

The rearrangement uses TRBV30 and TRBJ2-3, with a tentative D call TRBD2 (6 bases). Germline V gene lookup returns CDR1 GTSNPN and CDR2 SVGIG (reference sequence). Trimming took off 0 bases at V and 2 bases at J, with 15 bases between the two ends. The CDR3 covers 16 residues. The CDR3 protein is CAWSVMRLGNTDTQYF. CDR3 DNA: TGTGCCTGGAGTGTTATGAGACTAGGAAACACAGATACGCAGTATTTT. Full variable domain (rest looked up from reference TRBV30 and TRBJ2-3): SQTIHQWPATLVQPVGSPLSLECTVEGTSNPNLYWYRQAAGRGLQLLFYSVGIGQISSEVPQNLSASRPQDRQFILSSKKLLLSDSGFYLCAWSVMRLGNTDTQYFGPGTRLTVL.

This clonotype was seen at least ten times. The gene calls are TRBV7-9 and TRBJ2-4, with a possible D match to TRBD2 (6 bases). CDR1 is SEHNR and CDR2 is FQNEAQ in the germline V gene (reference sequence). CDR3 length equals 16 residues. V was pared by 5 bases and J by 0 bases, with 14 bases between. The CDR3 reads CASSRSGGVAKNIQYF. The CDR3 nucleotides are TGTGCCAGCAGCCGCTCCGGAGGGGTAGCCAAAAACATTCAGTACTTC.

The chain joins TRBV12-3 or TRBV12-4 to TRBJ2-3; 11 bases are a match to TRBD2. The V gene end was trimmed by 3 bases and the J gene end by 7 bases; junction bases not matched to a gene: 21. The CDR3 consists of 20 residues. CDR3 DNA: TGTGCCAGCAGTTTGGGCCTAGGGGGGGTTGTACTAGCGGGAGAGCATACGCAGTATTTT. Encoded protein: CASSLGLGGVVLAGEHTQYF.

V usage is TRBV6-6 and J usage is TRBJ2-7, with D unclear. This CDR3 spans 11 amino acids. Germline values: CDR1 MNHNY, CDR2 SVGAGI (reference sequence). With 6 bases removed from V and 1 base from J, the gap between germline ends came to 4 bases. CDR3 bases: TGTGCCAGCAGGAAATCCTACGAGCAGTACTTC. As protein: CASRKSYEQYF.

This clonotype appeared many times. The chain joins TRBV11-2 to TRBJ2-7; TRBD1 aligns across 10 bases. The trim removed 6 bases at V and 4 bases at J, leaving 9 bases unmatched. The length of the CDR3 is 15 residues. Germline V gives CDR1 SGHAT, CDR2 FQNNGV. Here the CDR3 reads CASRSAGQGKYEQYF. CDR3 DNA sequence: TGTGCCAGCAGGTCCGCGGGACAGGGGAAATACGAGCAGTACTTC.

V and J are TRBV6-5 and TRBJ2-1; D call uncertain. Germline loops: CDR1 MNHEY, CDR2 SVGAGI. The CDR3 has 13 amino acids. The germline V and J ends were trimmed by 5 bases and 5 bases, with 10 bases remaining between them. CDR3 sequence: CASSKYGHNEQFF. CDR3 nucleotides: TGTGCCAGCAGTAAGTATGGGCACAATGAGCAGTTCTTC.

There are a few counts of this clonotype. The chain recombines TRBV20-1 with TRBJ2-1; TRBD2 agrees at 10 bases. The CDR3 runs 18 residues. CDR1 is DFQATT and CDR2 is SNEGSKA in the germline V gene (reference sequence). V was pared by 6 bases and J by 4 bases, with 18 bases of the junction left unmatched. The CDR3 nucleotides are TGCAGTGCCCCCCTCGGGCTAGCGGGAGTTTCTCGTTACAATGAGCAGTTCTTC. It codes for CSAPLGLAGVSRYNEQFF.

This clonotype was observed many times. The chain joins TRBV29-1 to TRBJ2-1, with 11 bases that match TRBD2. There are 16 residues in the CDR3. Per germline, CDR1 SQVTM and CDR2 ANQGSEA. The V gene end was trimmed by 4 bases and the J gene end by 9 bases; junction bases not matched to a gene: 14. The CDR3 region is CSVAPRLAGKGGEQFF. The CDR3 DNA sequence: TGCAGCGTTGCCCCAAGACTAGCGGGAAAAGGGGGTGAGCAGTTCTTC.

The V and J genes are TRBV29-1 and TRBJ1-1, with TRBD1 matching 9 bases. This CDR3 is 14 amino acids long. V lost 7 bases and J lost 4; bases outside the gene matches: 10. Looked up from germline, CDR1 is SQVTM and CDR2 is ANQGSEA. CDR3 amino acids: CSGAGTGTSTEAFF. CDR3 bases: TGCAGCGGAGCCGGGACAGGGACTTCCACTGAAGCTTTCTTT.

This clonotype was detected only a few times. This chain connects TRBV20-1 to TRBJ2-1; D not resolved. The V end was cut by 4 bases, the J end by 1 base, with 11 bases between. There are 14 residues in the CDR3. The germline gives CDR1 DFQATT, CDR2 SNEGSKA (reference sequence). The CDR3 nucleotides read TGCAGTGCTACACTACCCCTGTCCTACAATGAGCAGTTCTTC. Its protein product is CSATLPLSYNEQFF.

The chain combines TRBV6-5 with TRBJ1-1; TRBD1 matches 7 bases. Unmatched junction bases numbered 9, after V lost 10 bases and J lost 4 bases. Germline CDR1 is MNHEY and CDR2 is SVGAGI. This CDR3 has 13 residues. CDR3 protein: CATRGGAGTEAFF. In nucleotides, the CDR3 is TGTGCCACCCGAGGGGGCGCGGGCACTGAAGCTTTCTTT.

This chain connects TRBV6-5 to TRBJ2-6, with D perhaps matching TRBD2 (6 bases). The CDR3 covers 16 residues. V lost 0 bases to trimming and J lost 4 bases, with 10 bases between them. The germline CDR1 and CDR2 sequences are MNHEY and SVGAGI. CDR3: CASSYSGGWGANVLTF. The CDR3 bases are TGTGCCAGCAGTTACTCCGGGGGTTGGGGGGCCAACGTCCTGACTTTC.

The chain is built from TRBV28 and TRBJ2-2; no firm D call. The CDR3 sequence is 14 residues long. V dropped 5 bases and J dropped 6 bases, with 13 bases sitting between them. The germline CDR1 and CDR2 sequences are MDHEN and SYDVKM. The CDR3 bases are TGTGCCAGCAGTCCCCCTAGGAATTCCGGGGAGCTGTTTTTT. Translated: CASSPPRNSGELFF.

The CDR3 loop is CASSSKRGSSYEQYF. The CDR3 nucleotides read TGTGCCAGCAGCTCAAAGAGGGGGAGCTCCTACGAGCAGTACTTC. The V and J genes are TRBV7-6 and TRBJ2-7, with a weak D call TRBD1 (6 bases). Germline values: CDR1 SGHVS, CDR2 FNYEAQ. Deletions cut 4 bases from V and 0 bases from J, with 13 bases between. This CDR3 has 15 amino acids.

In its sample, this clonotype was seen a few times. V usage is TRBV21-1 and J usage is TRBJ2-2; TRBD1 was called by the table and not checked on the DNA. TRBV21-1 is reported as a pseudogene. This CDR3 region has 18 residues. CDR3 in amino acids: CASSKGAPGTGVTGELFF. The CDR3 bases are TGTGCCAGCAGCAAAGGAGCGCCTGGGACAGGGGTCACCGGGGAGCTGTTTTTT.

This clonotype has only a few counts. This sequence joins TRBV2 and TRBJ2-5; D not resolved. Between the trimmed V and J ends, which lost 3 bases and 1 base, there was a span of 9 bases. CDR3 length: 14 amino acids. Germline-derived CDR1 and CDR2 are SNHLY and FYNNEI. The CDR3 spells CASSDHTVQETQYF. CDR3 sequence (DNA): TGTGCCAGCAGTGATCACACCGTCCAAGAGACCCAGTACTTC.

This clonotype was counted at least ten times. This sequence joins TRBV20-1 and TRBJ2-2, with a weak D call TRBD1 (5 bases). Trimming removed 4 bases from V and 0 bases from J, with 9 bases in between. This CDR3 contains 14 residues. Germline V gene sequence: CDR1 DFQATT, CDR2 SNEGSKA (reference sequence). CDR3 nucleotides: TGCAGTGCTACAGGGATCGCGAACACCGGGGAGCTGTTTTTT. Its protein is CSATGIANTGELFF.

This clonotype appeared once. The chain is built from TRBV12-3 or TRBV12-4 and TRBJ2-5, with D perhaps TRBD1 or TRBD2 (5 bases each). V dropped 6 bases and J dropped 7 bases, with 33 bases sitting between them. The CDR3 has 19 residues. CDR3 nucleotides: TGTGCCAGCAGCGCACGAGAGGGACGGGCCTTCGACGGTTTGTGGACCCAGTACTTC. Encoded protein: CASSAREGRAFDGLWTQYF.

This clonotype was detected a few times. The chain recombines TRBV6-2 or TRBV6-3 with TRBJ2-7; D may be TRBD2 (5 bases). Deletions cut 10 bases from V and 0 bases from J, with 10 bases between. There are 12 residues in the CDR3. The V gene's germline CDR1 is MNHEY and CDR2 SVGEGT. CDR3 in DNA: TGTGCCACCGAGGGCGTCTCCTACGAGCAGTACTTC. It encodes CATEGVSYEQYF.

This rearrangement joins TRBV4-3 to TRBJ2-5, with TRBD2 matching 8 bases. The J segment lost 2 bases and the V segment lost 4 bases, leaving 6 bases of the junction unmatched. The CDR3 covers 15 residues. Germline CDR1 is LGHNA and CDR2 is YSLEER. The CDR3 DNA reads TGCGCCAGCAGCCGCAATAGCGGGACACAAGAGACCCAGTACTTC. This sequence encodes CASSRNSGTQETQYF.

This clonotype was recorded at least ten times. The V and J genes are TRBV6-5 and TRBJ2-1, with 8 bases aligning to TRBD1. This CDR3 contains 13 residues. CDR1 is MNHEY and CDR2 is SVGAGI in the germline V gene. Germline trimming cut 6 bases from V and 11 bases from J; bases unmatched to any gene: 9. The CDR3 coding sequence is TGTGCCAGCAGACCGGACAGGGCCGGTAAGCAGTTCTTC. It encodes CASRPDRAGKQFF.

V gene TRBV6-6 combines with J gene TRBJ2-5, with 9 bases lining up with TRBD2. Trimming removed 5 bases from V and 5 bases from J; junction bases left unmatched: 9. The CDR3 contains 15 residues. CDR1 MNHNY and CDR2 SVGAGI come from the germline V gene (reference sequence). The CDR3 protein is CASSARLAEGETQYF. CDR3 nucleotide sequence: TGTGCCAGCAGTGCCCGACTAGCGGAAGGGGAGACCCAGTACTTC.

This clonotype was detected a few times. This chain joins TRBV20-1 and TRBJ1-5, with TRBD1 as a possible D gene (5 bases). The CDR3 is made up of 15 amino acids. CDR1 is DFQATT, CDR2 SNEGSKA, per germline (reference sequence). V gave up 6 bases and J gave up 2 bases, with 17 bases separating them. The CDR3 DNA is TGCAGTGCGGCGGAGCCGACAGTTCGCAATCAGCCCCAGCATTTT. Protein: CSAAEPTVRNQPQHF.